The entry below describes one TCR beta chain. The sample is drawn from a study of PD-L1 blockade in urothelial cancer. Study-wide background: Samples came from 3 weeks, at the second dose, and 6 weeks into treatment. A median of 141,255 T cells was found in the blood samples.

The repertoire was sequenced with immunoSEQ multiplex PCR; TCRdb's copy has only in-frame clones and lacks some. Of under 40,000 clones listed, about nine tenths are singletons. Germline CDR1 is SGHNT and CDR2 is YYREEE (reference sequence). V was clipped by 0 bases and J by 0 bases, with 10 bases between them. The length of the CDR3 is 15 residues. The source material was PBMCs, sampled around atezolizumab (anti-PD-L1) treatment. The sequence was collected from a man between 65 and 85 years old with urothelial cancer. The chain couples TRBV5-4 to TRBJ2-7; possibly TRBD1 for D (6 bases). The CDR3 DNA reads TGTGCCAGCAGCTTGGGGCAGGGGAGCTCCTACGAGCAGTACTTC. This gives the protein CASSLGQGSSYEQYF.